This T cell receptor (beta chain) was sequenced in a study of T cells in Graves' hyperthyroidism and ophthalmopathy (dated by TCRdb to between 2019 and 2020). About the investigation overall: Peripheral blood samples were taken at the time of initial diagnosis, prior to any treatment. Whether ophthalmopathy could be predicted prospectively was tested in an independent validation cohort made up of under 20 hyperthyroidism patients plus 17 patients who later progressed to ophthalmopathy. To identify distinguishing TCR V-J signatures, a discovery cohort of around 100 patients was used, comprising 40 to 45 with Graves' ophthalmopathy and around 57 with stable Graves' hyperthyroidism. The approximately 97 discovery patients were randomly divided into training and test sets at a 7:3 ratio. Thyroid tissue and blood T-cell repertoires from six or seven Graves' hyperthyroidism patients were also compared in the study. The paper describes TCR Vbeta CDR3 sequencing of 135 peripheral blood samples, made up of 43 ophthalmopathy patients, approximately 76 hyperthyroidism patients and roughly 17 progressor patients. Following sampling, methimazole starting at 30 mg daily was given to hyperthyroidism patients, and high-dose intravenous methylprednisolone was given to ophthalmopathy patients.

Spanning cysteine to phenylalanine, the CDR3 consists of 19 amino acids. This entry keeps only the CDR3 DNA: 57 bases, framed from base 1. V ends up 4 bases short and J 4 bases short, with an unmatched junction base count of 17. CDR1 and CDR2 are drawn from the germline V gene (reference sequence): SGHKS, YYEKEE. Amplification of TCR beta CDR3 regions was carried out from RNA transcripts. The first round of RT-PCR for the TCR CDR3 was performed with the HTBI primer set and the Qiagen OneStep RT-PCR kit. The libraries were constructed in a second round of multiplex PCR and then size-selected and purified. The libraries were sequenced on an Illumina HiSeq2000 using paired-end 100 bp reads. Regarding the original processing steps: SOAPnuke was used to process the raw data, with reads discarded if the reads contained adapters or uncalled bases, had a mean Phred below 15, or lacked an exact constant-primer or identifier match. COPE v1.2.5 was used to merge the high-quality paired reads, and each unique nucleotide sequence was defined as a clonotype. MiTCR v1.1 was used to align clonotypes to the IMGT TRBV, TRBD and TRBJ reference segments. Analysis was restricted to V-J combinations with a frequency above 0.0001, which covered 99.2% of repertoires. The TCS score was defined as the ratio of F50 (clonal expansion) to E x V (chaos), calculated using BLOSUM62-based TCRdist between CDR3 peptides within each V-J. Welch's t-statistics and random forest reduced 500 to 550 V-J features to about 12, which were used in a naive Bayes classifier (R e1071). Using fastp at Q25 and MiXCR, TCRdb reprocessed the public reads and kept productive beta chains. Each CDR3 protein gets just one entry, which takes the most common genes and DNA from the rows behind it. Here the V and J calls rest on TCRdb's processing, not on the authors' analysis. The sample table records 370,000 or so distinct CDR3 sequences; 15% to 17% of these occur just once. The ten largest clones add up to around 30% of the sample.

The investigation overall reported the following: During validation, the model predicted progression to ophthalmopathy a median of around six months ahead of onset, with almost 71% sensitivity and under 85% specificity. Most expanded thyroid clonotypes (frequency above 0.001) were also detected in blood, suggesting blood repertoires may reflect thyroid immune responses. No statistical method was used to fix the sample size in advance, and group allocation was not hidden from the investigators. In cross-validation, a model built on a 13 V-J signature told ophthalmopathy apart from stable hyperthyroidism with just under 90% sensitivity and approximately 81% specificity, and in testing the same model reached 80%/75%.

Hyperthyroidism patients were aged 18 to 65 years and newly diagnosed, with disease duration of less than 2 months. Any patient with an uncontrolled infection, another autoimmune disease, pregnancy or lactation was excluded. Diagnoses relied on clinical symptoms, serum thyroxine and TRAb, thyroid ultrasound and orbital computed tomography. Blood from progressor patients was drawn when they were first diagnosed with hyperthyroidism, before any ophthalmopathy symptoms appeared. PBMCs were separated from 10 ml of fresh peripheral blood using Ficoll-Paque density gradient centrifugation. Progressor patients were initially diagnosed with Graves' hyperthyroidism and developed ophthalmopathy during follow-up. Total RNA was extracted with Trizol reagent, and quality was checked on an Agilent 2100 Bioanalyzer. Points on this clonotype: The clone's antigen remains unknown. No base quality values were provided; no much bigger clone lies one nucleotide off.

The origin of this receptor is a woman aged 18-29 years with Graves' hyperthyroidism that later progressed to Graves' ophthalmopathy. This chain joins TRBV5-5 to TRBJ2-5; 12 of the junction bases match TRBD2. Source material: blood. The sequenced DNA: TGTGCCAGCAGCCTGGTTGGGGTGGGCGGACTAGCGGGAACAGAGACCCAGTACTTC. This yields the protein CASSLVGVGGLAGTETQYF. Supplemented by the reference TRBV5-5 and TRBJ2-5 proteins around the CDR3, the complete variable domain is DAGVTQSPTHLIKTRGQQVTLRCSPISGHKSVSWYQQVLGQGPQFIFQYYEKEERGRGNFPDRFSARQFPNYSSELNVNALLLGDSALYLCASSLVGVGGLAGTETQYFGPGTRLLVL.